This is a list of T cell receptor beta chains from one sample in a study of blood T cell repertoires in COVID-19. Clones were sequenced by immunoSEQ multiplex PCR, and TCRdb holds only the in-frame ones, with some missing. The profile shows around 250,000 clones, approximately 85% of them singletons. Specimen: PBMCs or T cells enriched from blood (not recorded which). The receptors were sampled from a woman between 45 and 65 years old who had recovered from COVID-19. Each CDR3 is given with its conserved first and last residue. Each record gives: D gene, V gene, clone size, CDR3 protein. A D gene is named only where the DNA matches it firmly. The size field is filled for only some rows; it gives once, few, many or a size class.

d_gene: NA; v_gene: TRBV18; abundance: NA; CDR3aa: CASSPPEPGFRTF
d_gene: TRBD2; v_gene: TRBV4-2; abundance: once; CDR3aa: CASSELAGESGEQYF
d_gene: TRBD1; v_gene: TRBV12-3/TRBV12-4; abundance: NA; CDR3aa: CASSRDSPYEQYF
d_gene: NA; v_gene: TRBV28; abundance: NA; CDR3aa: CASSYLRGYEQYF
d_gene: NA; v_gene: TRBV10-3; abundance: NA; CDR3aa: CAISESGVGTEAFF
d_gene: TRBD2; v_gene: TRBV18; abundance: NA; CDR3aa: CASSPGLASNEQYF
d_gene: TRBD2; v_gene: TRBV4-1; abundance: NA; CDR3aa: CASSQGFSGSYNEQFF
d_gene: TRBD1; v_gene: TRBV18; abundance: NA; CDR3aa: CASSPTGEKTQHF
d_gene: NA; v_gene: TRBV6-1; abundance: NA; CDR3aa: CASSEPGTRGRKLFF
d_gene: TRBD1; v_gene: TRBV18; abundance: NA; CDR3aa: CASSSDLTQGKEQYF
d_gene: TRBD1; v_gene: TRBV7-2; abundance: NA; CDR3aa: CASSRGQGANEQYF
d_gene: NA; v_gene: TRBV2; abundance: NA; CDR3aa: CASSAVMKQYF
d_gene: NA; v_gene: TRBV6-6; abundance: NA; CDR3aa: CASSRGTGELFF
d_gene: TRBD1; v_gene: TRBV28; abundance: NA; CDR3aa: CASSPVRAGGSPLHF
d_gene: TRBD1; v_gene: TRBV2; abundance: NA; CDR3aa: CASSVQGGNTEAFF
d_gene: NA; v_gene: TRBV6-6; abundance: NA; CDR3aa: CASSLRGYTF
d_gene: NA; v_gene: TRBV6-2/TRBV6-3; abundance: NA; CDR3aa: CASSGVGQYF
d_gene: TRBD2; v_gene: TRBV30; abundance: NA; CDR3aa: CAWSVPLAGVETQYF
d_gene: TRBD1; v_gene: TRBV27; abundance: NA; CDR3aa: CASSLGTGGSPLHF
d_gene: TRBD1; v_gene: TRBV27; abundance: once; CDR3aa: CASSSLGQATYNQPQHF
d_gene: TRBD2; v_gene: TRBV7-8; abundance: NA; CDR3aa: CASSLVAGGVDEQYF
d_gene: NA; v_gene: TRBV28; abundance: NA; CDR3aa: CASDTPGDASPLHF
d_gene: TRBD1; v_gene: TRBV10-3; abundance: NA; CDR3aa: CAIRSDRGNNSPLHF
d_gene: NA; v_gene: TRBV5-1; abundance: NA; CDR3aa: CASSLQGGAMDEQYF
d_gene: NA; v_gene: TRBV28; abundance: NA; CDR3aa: CVTQERGGRDEQFF
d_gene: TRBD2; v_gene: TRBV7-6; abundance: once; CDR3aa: CASSRILAGGSYEQYF
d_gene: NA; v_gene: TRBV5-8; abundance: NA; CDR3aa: CASSRGRARGEKLFF
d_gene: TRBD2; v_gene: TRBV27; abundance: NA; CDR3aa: CASSLAGVNPGELFF
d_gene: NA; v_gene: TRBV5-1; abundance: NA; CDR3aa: CASSLGSDYSGNTIYF
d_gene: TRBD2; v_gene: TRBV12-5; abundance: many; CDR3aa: CAPGLATYEQYF
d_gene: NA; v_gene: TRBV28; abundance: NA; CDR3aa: CASSSPGETGANVLTF
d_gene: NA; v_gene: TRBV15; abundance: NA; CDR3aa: CATSGTSNQPQHF
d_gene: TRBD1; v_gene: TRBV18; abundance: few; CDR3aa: CASSPGTGSSYEQYF
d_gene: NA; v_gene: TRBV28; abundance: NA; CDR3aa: CASSLDPSTGFGNTIYF
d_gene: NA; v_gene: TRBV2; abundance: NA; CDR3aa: CASSGGYGTYEQYF
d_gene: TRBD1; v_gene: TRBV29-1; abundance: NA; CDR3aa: CSPRTGTGSVLSNQPQHF
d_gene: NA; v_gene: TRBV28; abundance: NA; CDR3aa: CASSLGQLQETQYF
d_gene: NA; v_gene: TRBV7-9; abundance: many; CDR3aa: CASSLDSGLRNQPQHF
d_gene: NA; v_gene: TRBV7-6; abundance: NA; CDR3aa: CASSLTGTEAFF
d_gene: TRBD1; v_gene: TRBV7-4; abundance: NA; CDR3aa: CASSLPSGTGDEQYF
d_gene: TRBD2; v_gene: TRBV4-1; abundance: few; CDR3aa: CASSPRTSGPRSYNEQFF
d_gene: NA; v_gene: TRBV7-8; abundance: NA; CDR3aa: CASSSIQGSAYEQYF
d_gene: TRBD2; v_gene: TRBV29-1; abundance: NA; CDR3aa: CSVELAGVLEQYF
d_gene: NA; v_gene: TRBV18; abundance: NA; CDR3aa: CASSPPRRSEQYF
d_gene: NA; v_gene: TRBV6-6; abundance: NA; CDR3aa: CASRGEGVDGYTF
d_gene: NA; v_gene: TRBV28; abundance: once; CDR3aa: CASSLWRSGTGELFF
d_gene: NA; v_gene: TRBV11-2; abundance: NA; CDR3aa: CASSFSREDGYTF
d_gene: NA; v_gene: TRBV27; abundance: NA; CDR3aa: CASSLQGMVHYEQYF
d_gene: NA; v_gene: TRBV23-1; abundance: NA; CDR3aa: CASSSQGCYGYTF
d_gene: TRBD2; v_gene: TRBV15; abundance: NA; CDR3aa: CATSSAERETWDEQYF
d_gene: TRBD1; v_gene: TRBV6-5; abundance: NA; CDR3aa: CASATGGQPQHF
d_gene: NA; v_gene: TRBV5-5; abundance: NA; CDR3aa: CASSPNSGANVLTF
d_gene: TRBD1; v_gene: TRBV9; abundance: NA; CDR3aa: CASSVGYVSGRGHGYTF
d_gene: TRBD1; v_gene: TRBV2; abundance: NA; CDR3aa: CASSEEWDSHYGYTF
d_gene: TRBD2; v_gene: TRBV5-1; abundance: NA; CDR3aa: CASSFAGEEQFF
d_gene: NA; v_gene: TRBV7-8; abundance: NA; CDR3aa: CASSLAQRSSYNEQFF
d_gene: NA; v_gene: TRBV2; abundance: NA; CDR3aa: CASSVVSGTGEQYF
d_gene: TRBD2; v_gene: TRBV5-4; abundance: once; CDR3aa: CASSTGTSGSLNEQYF
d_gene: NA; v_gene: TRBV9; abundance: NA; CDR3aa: CASSVGVQGEQYF